These 27 T cell receptor beta chains originate from one sample sequenced in a study of blood T cell repertoires in COVID-19. The method was immunoSEQ multiplex PCR; TCRdb's version includes in-frame clones alone and lacks a portion of them. Here the sample spans 140,000 to 150,000 clones, about 88% being singletons. Material: peripheral blood. Receptors originate from a human donor in a cohort sampled during active COVID-19.

The table lists this clone with a count of one. A much larger clone lies one base from this, so it may be a read error. The rearrangement uses TRBV7-3 and TRBJ2-1; 10 nucleotides match TRBD1. The CDR3 is 15 amino acids. The germline V gene has CDR1 SGHTA and CDR2 FQGTGA. V trimming: 3 bases; J trimming: 3 bases; junction bases outside the gene matches: 2. The CDR3 spells CASSFGQGDYNEQFF. The CDR3 bases are TGTGCCAGCAGCTTTGGACAGGGGGACTACAATGAGCAGTTCTTC.

The chain joins TRBV9 to TRBJ2-7, with D uncertain. The CDR3 covers 14 residues. Germline V gene sequence: CDR1 SGDLS, CDR2 YYNGEE. V was clipped by 4 bases and J by 3 bases, with 14 bases between them. This chain's CDR3 is CASSPSAHRYEQYF. Written as DNA, the CDR3 is TGTGCCAGCAGCCCTTCCGCGCATCGCTACGAGCAGTACTTC. Full variable domain (outside the CDR3, taken from reference TRBV9 and TRBJ2-7): DSGVTQTPKHLITATGQRVTLRCSPRSGDLSVYWYQQSLDQGLQFLIQYYNGEERAKGNILERFSAQQFPDLHSELNLSSLELGDSALYFCASSPSAHRYEQYFGPGTRLTVT.

In its sample, this clone was seen a few times. The chain is built from TRBV7-6 and TRBJ2-1, with D possibly being TRBD1 (6 bases). The CDR3 spans 19 residues. Germline V gene sequence: CDR1 SGHVS, CDR2 FNYEAQ. Trimming stripped 5 bases from V and 8 bases from J, with 31 bases between. The DNA of the CDR3 is TGTGCCAGCAGCCCAACCCGGGCCAATCCCAGGGGCCCGCTGGATGAGCAGTTCTTC. Its protein product is CASSPTRANPRGPLDEQFF.

This chain connects TRBV27 to TRBJ2-1; 8 bases fit TRBD2. The V segment lost 2 bases and the J segment 8 bases; nucleotides outside the gene matches: 8. Per germline, CDR1 MNHEY and CDR2 SMNVEV (reference sequence). The CDR3 covers 15 residues. CDR3 nucleotide sequence: TGTGCCAGCAGTTTAGCCGGGAGGGCCTTGTATGAGCAGTTCTTC. Protein product: CASSLAGRALYEQFF.

This chain connects TRBV29-1 to TRBJ1-4; weak D call: TRBD1 (6 bases). The length of the CDR3 is 13 residues. Trimming cost V 5 bases and J 7 bases, with 14 bases left between them. The germline CDR1 and CDR2 sequences are SQVTM and ANQGSEA. This chain's CDR3 is CSVKGEEGEKLFF. CDR3 in DNA: TGCAGCGTTAAGGGGGAAGAAGGTGAAAAACTGTTTTTT.

The count of this clone is one. CDR3 sequence (DNA): TGTGCCAGCAGCGTAGACGGGGTCCCGAGCTCCTACAATGAGCAGTTCTTC. It yields the protein CASSVDGVPSSYNEQFF. The chain couples TRBV9 to TRBJ2-1, with a possible D match to TRBD2 (5 bases). The CDR3 runs to 17 residues. Germline CDR1 SGDLS, CDR2 YYNGEE. Between the trimmed V and J ends, which lost 0 bases and 0 bases, there was a span of 13 bases.

This chain links TRBV6-5 with TRBJ2-5; 7 nucleotides agree with TRBD1. V trimming: 7 bases; J trimming: 8 bases; junction bases outside the gene matches: 19. Looked up from germline, CDR1 is MNHEY and CDR2 is SVGAGI. This CDR3 comprises 16 residues. The DNA of the CDR3 is TGTGCCAGCACTTATCGCCCCCTAGACAGGGTGGCTACCCAGTACTTC. Translated: CASTYRPLDRVATQYF.

The CDR3 region is CASREPGTGAYNEQFF. The CDR3, as DNA: TGTGCCAGCAGGGAGCCCGGGACAGGGGCCTACAATGAGCAGTTCTTC. V gene TRBV7-2 combines with J gene TRBJ2-1; 10 nucleotides agree with TRBD1. The CDR3 sequence is 16 residues long. The V and J ends lost 6 bases and 2 bases, in that order; junction bases with no gene match: 7. From germline, CDR1 is SGHTA and CDR2 FQGNSA.

This chain links TRBV7-2 with TRBJ2-7; TRBD1 aligns across 8 bases. Germline CDR1 SGHTA, CDR2 FQGNSA. The junction had 4 bases not matched to a gene; V was cut back by 5 bases and J by 4 bases. The CDR3 loop spans 13 amino acids. The CDR3 DNA is TGTGCCAGCAGCCGCGACAGGGGATACGAGCAGTACTTC. Translated, it gives CASSRDRGYEQYF.

The chain combines TRBV5-8 with TRBJ2-1; the match to TRBD2 covers 11 bases. V gave up 4 bases and J gave up 4 bases; unmatched junction bases: 4. CDR1 SGHTS and CDR2 YDEGEE come from the germline V gene. CDR3 length equals 15 residues. The CDR3 reads CASSQLAGEYNEQFF. CDR3 bases: TGTGCCAGCAGCCAACTAGCGGGGGAATACAATGAGCAGTTCTTC.

V and J are TRBV4-3 and TRBJ2-3; a possible D gene is TRBD2 (6 bases). From germline, CDR1 is LGHNA and CDR2 YSLEER. This CDR3 is built from 15 residues. Trimming took off 0 bases at V and 4 bases at J, with 11 bases between the two ends. The CDR3 region is CASSQDWGEADTQYF. The CDR3 region has the DNA TGCGCCAGCAGCCAAGATTGGGGGGAGGCAGATACGCAGTATTTT.

The chain recombines TRBV25-1 with TRBJ1-6; D remains ambiguous. The CDR3 runs to 14 residues. Deletions cut 7 bases from V and 0 bases from J, with 7 bases between. Germline-derived CDR1 and CDR2 are MGHDK and SYGVNS. CDR3 sequence (DNA): TGTGCCAGCACGAGGAGCTCCTATAATTCACCCCTCCACTTT. Protein sequence: CASTRSSYNSPLHF.

The chain joins TRBV7-2 to TRBJ2-7; tentatively, D is TRBD1 (6 bases). This CDR3 is 16 amino acids long. Trimming stripped 3 bases from V and 1 base from J, with 16 bases between. Germline CDR1 SGHTA, CDR2 FQGNSA. CDR3 nucleotides: TGTGCCAGCAGCTTCCGAAGGACAGCTTCTTCCTACGAGCAGTACTTC. Residues: CASSFRRTASSYEQYF.

The chain uses TRBV3-1 (or the pseudogene TRBV3-2) and TRBJ1-6, with 7 bases fitting TRBD1. From germline, CDR1 is LGHDT and CDR2 YNNKEL (reference sequence). CDR3 length: 22 amino acids. V shed 5 bases and J 3 bases; nucleotides not matched to a gene: 25. In DNA, the CDR3 is TGTGCCAGCAGCGCTAATCGGGGGGGAGGGGACAGCGATGATTGCTATAATTCACCCCTCCACTTT. It translates to CASSANRGGGDSDDCYNSPLHF.

The CDR3 DNA reads as TGCAGTGCTACCCGGGGAGATACGCAGTATTTT. It translates to CSATRGDTQYF. The V gene is TRBV20-1, the J gene TRBJ2-3, with a weak D call TRBD2 (5 bases). Per germline, CDR1 DFQATT and CDR2 SNEGSKA (reference sequence). The CDR3 is 11 amino acids. The V end lost 4 bases, the J end lost 5 bases, and 7 bases lay between the germline ends.

The chain links TRBV7-8 to TRBJ2-5; a possible D gene is TRBD1 (7 bases). The CDR3 contains 15 residues. V gave up 5 bases and J gave up 5 bases, with 18 bases separating them. CDR1 is SGHVS and CDR2 is FQNEAQ in the germline V gene. CDR3 residues: CASSRRTGGAETQYF. The CDR3 DNA reads as TGTGCCAGCAGCCGGAGGACAGGAGGGGCGGAGACCCAGTACTTC.

This clone was found a few times. This chain uses TRBV14 with TRBJ1-1; TRBD1 is a possible D gene (5 bases). From germline, CDR1 is SGHDN and CDR2 FVKESK. The germline V and J ends were trimmed by 3 bases and 1 base, with 9 bases remaining between them. The CDR3 length is 14 residues. The CDR3 DNA follows: TGTGCCAGCAGCCAGTTCCAGGGGAACACTGAAGCTTTCTTT. It yields the protein CASSQFQGNTEAFF.

V is TRBV7-8 and J is TRBJ1-5, with D possibly TRBD1 on 6 matching bases. V lost 0 bases and J lost 6, with 15 bases in between. This CDR3 contains 16 residues. Germline assignment: CDR1 SGHVS and CDR2 FQNEAQ. The CDR3 region is CASSLAVPGAGQPQHF. In DNA form, the CDR3 reads TGTGCCAGCAGCTTAGCGGTCCCAGGGGCTGGTCAGCCCCAGCATTTT.

V is TRBV6-1 and J is TRBJ1-2, with a weak D call TRBD1 (6 bases). CDR1 MNHNS and CDR2 SASEGT come from the germline V gene. Trimming shortened V by 3 bases and J by 8 bases, and 19 bases separated the two germline ends. This CDR3 spans 15 amino acids. For the CDR3, the DNA is TGTGCCAGCAGTGAGGGCCTCCAGGGGCTTCAGGGCTACACCTTC. Its protein product is CASSEGLQGLQGYTF.

The chain is built from TRBV15 and TRBJ2-5; D is possibly TRBD1 (5 bases). Germline CDR1 is LNHNV and CDR2 is YYDKDF (reference sequence). The CDR3 sequence is 13 residues long. Trimming cost V 4 bases and J 4 bases, with 10 bases left between them. In DNA, the CDR3 is TGTGCCACCAGCACAGGGCCGCGAGAGACCCAGTACTTC. Translation: CATSTGPRETQYF.

The rearrangement uses TRBV18 and TRBJ1-2, with 7 bases fitting TRBD1. CDR1 KGHSH and CDR2 LQKENI come from the germline V gene. With V trimmed by 6 bases and J by 2 bases, 6 bases remained unmatched. The CDR3 totals 14 residues. The CDR3 sequence is CASSDRERNYGYTF. The CDR3 bases are TGTGCCAGCTCCGACAGGGAAAGGAACTATGGCTACACCTTC.

V is TRBV25-1 and J is TRBJ1-2, with D maybe TRBD1 (6 bases). From germline, CDR1 is MGHDK and CDR2 SYGVNS. The CDR3 extends over 16 amino acids. Trimming stripped 4 bases from V and 4 bases from J, with 19 bases between. This chain's CDR3 is CASSALDRTPGYGYTF. CDR3 nucleotides: TGTGCCAGCAGTGCCCTCGACAGGACCCCTGGCTATGGCTACACCTTC.

This clone appeared a few times. The chain uses TRBV11-2 and TRBJ1-2, with D possibly TRBD1 on 6 matching bases. CDR3 length: 14 residues. The germline V gene has CDR1 SGHAT and CDR2 FQNNGV. Trimming left V 6 bases short and J 6 bases short, with 17 bases between. This CDR3 reads CASSSLGTLDGYTF. CDR3 in DNA: TGTGCCAGCAGTTCCCTTGGGACATTGGATGGCTACACCTTC.

The sample holds one count of this clone. This rearrangement joins TRBV19 to TRBJ1-1; no reliable D call. V lost 6 bases, J lost 6 bases, and 8 bases lay in between. Per the germline V gene, CDR1 is LNHDA and CDR2 is SQIVND (reference sequence). The CDR3 spans 11 residues. Here the CDR3 DNA reads TGTGCCAGTAGCGGGTGGGCTGAAGCTTTCTTT. Protein product: CASSGWAEAFF.

The J gene is TRBJ2-5, the V gene TRBV25-1; D is possibly TRBD1 (6 bases). The CDR3 totals 17 residues. Trimming took off 4 bases at V and 1 base at J, with 19 bases between the two ends. Germline V lookup: CDR1 MGHDK, CDR2 SYGVNS. Here the CDR3 reads CASSVGQRGYTQETQYF. CDR3 in DNA: TGTGCCAGCAGTGTCGGACAGAGAGGTTATACCCAAGAGACCCAGTACTTC.

The rearrangement uses TRBV28 and TRBJ1-5; perhaps TRBD1 as D (5 bases). The CDR3 covers 15 residues. The germline V gene encodes CDR1 MDHEN and CDR2 SYDVKM. Trimming removed 5 bases at V and 2 bases at J, with 13 bases between. The chain's CDR3 is CASSPDSGGNQPQHF. The CDR3 nucleotides read TGTGCCAGCAGTCCAGACTCGGGGGGCAATCAGCCCCAGCATTTT.

The gene calls are TRBV4-1 and TRBJ2-1; tentatively, D is TRBD2 (5 bases). The CDR3 has 15 amino acids. Germline CDR1 MGHRA, CDR2 YSYEKL. V shed 5 bases and J shed 8 bases, with 19 bases lying between them. In DNA form, the CDR3 reads TGCGCCAGCAGCACAGCGGAAGCAATCTCGCATGAGCAGTTCTTC. It codes for CASSTAEAISHEQFF.